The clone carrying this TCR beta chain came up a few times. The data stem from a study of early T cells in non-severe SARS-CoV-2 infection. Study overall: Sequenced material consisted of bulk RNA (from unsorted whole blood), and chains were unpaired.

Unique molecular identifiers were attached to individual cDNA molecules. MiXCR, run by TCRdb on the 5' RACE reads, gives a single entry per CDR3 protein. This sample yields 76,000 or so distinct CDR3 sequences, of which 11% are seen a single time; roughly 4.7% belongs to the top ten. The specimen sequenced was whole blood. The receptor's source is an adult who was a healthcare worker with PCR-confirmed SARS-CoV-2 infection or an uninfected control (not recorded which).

As DNA, the CDR3 is TGTGCCAGCAGTTACTCGGTCGGGGCGGCAGATACGCAGTATTTT. It encodes CASSYSVGAADTQYF. The V and J genes are TRBV6-2 or TRBV6-3 and TRBJ2-3; D may be TRBD1 or TRBD2 (5 bases each). Germline CDR1 is MNHEY and CDR2 is SVGEGT. This CDR3 contains 15 residues. Trimming removed 0 bases from V and 4 bases from J, with 11 bases in between.